This TCR beta chain was identified in a study of early T cells in non-severe SARS-CoV-2 infection. As for the study in general: The authors sequenced bulk RNA from unsorted whole blood, leaving chains unpaired.

Molecules of cDNA were individually given unique molecular identifiers that were attached to them. TCRdb passed the 5' RACE reads through MiXCR, listing each CDR3 protein once. This sample carries around 70,000 distinct CDR3 sequences, over 8% of them seen once, and the ten largest clones take around 15%. Findings and caveats of the study: The VDJdb matching leaned toward anti-spike CD8 responses and overlooked private and CD4 specificities.

Deletions cut 4 bases from V and 2 bases from J, with 16 bases between. CDR1 and CDR2 (germline): SGHAT, FQNNGV. This CDR3 region has 16 residues. In this sample, this clonotype turned up a few times. Antigen unknown. The clonotype was recovered from an adult who was a healthcare worker with PCR-confirmed SARS-CoV-2 infection or an uninfected control (not recorded which). The source material was whole blood, sampled at baseline. The gene calls are TRBV11-2 and TRBJ2-3, with TRBD2 as a possible D gene (5 bases). The CDR3 region is CASSSDEGVFTDTQYF. The CDR3, as DNA: TGTGCCAGCAGCTCAGACGAGGGAGTTTTCACAGATACGCAGTATTTT.